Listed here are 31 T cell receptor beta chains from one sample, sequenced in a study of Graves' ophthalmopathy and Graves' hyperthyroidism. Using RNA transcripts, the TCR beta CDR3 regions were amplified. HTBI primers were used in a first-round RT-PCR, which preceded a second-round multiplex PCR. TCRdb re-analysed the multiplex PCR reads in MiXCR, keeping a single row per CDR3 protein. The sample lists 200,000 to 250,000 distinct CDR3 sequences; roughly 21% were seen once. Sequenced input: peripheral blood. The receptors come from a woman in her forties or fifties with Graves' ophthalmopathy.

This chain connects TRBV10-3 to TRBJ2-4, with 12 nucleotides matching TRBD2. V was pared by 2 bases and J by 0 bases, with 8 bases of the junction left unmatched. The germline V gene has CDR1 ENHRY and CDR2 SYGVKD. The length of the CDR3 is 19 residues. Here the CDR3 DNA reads TGTGCCATCAGTGAGGGACTAGCGGGACTATCTTCAGCCAAAAACATTCAGTACTTC. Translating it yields CAISEGLAGLSSAKNIQYF.

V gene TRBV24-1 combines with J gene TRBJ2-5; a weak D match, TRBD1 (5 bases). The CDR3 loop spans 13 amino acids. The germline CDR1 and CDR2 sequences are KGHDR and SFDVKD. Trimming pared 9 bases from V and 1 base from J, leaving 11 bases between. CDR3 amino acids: CATRLTGQETQYF. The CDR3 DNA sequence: TGTGCCACCCGACTTACAGGCCAAGAGACCCAGTACTTC.

This CDR3 reads CASSLGLAGRGEQYF. Here the CDR3 DNA reads TGTGCCAGCAGTTTAGGGCTAGCGGGACGTGGGGAGCAGTACTTC. The J gene is TRBJ2-7, the V gene TRBV28; TRBD2 matches 9 bases. Germline V gene lookup returns CDR1 MDHEN and CDR2 SYDVKM. This CDR3 contains 15 residues. The V segment lost 2 bases and the J segment 7 bases; nucleotides outside the gene matches: 9.

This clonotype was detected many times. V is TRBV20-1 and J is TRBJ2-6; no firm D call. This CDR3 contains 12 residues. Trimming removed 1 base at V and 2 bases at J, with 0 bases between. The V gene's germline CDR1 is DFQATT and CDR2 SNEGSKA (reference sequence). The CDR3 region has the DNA TGCAGTGCTAGAGCTGGGGCCAACGTCCTGACTTTC. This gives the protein CSARAGANVLTF.

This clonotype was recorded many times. DNA of the CDR3: TGTGCCAGCAGTTACGTCAGGGGGCCCCACGAGCAGTACTTC. It is translated as CASSYVRGPHEQYF. This rearrangement joins TRBV6-5 to TRBJ2-7, with 8 bases aligning to TRBD1. The CDR3 loop spans 14 amino acids. CDR1 and CDR2 (germline): MNHEY, SVGAGI. The V gene end was trimmed by 2 bases and the J gene end by 5 bases; junction bases not matched to a gene: 5.

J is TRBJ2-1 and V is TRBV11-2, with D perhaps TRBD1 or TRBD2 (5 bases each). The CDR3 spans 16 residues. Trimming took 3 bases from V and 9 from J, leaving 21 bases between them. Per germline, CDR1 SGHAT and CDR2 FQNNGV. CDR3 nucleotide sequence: TGTGCCAGCAGCTTTCCCCCCGGGGCCCGGGATAGTGAGCAGTTCTTC. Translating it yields CASSFPPGARDSEQFF.

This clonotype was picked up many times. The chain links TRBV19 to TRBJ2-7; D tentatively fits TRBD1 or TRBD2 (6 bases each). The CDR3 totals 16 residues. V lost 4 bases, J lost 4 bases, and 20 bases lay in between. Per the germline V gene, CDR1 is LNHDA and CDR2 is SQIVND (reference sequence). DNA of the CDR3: TGTGCCAGTAGTAAGGGGCCGGGGGACAAAGCTTACGAGCAGTACTTC. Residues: CASSKGPGDKAYEQYF.

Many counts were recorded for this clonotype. The CDR3 DNA is TGTGCCAGTAGCTGGAAACAAAGAGGCTACGAGCAGTACTTC. Its protein product is CASSWKQRGYEQYF. The chain uses TRBV19 and TRBJ2-7; D gene unclear. V lost 6 bases, J lost 3 bases, and 15 bases lay in between. This CDR3 has 14 amino acids. Germline V gene data show CDR1 as LNHDA and CDR2 as SQIVND (reference sequence).

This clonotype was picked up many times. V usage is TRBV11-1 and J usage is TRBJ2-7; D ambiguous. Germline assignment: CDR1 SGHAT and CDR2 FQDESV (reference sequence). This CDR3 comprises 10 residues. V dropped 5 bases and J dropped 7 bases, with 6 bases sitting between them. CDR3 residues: CASSPQEQYF. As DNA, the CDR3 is TGTGCCAGCAGCCCCCAAGAGCAGTACTTC.

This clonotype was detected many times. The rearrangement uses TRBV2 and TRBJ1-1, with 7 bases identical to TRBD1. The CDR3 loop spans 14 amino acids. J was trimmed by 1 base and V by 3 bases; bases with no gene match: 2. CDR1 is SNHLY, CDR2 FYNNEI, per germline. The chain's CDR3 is CASSERQGNTEAFF. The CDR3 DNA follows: TGTGCCAGCAGTGAGCGACAGGGGAACACTGAAGCTTTCTTT.

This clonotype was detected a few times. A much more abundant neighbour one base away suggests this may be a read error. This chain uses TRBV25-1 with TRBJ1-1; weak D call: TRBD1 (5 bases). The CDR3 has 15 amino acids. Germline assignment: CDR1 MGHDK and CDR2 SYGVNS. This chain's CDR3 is CVSSSPTRANTEAFF. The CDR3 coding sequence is TGTGTCAGCAGTTCCCCAACCAGGGCGAACACTGAAGCTTTCTTT.

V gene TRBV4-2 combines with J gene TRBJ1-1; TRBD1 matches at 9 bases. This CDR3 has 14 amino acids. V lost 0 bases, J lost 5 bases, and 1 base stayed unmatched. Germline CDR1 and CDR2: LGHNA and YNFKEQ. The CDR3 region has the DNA TGTGCCAGCAGCCAAGAGGGGACAGGGACTGAAGCTTTCTTT. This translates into CASSQEGTGTEAFF.

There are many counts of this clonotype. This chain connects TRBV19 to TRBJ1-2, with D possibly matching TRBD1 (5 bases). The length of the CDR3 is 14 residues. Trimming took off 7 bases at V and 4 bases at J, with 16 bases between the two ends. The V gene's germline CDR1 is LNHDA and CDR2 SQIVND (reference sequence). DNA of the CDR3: TGTGCCAGTACCCGTCGGGACGGCGGCTATGGCTACACCTTC. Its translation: CASTRRDGGYGYTF.

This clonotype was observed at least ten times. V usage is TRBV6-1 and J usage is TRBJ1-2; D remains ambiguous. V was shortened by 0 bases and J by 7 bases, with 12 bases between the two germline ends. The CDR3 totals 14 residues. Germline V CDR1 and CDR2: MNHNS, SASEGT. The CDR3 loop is CASSEAVQSGGYTF. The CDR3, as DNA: TGTGCCAGCAGTGAAGCAGTCCAATCCGGTGGCTACACCTTC.

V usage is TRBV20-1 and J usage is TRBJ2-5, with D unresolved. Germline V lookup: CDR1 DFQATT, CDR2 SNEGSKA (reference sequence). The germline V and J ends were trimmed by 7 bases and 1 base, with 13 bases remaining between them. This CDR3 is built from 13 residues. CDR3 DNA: TGCAGTGGTTATCCCCTGATCCAAGAGACCCAGTACTTC. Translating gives CSGYPLIQETQYF.

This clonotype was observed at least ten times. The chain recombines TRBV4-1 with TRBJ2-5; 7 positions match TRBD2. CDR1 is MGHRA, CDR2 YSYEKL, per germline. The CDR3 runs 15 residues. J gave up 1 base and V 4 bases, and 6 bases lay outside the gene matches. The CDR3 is CASSPGRTPQETQYF. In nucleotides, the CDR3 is TGCGCCAGCAGCCCCGGGAGGACCCCCCAAGAGACCCAGTACTTC.

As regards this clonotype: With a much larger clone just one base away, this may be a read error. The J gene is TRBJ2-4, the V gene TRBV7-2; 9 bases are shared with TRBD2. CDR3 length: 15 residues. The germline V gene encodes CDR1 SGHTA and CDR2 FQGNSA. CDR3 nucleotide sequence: TGTGCCAGCAGCTCTGGGGGCGGGAGGGCCCACATTCAGGACTTC. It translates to CASSSGGGRAHIQDF.

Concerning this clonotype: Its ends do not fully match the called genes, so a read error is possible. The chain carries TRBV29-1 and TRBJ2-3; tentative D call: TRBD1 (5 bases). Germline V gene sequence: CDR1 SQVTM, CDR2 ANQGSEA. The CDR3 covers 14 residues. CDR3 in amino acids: CIVVRSRGTDTQYF. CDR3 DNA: TGCATCGTTGTGCGGTCCAGGGGCACAGATACGCAGTATTTT.

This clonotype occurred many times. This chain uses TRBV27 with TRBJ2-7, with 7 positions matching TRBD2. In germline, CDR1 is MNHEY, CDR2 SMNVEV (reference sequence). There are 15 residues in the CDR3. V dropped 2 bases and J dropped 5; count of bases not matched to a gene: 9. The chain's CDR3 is CASSLGWGGVHEQYF. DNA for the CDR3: TGTGCCAGCAGTTTAGGCTGGGGGGGAGTCCACGAGCAGTACTTC.

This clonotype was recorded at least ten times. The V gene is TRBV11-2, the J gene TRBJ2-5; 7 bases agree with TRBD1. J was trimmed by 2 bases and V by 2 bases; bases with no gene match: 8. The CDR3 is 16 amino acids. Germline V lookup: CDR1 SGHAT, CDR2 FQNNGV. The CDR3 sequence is CASSLRRTGPQETQYF. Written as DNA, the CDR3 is TGTGCCAGCAGCTTACGAAGGACAGGACCTCAAGAGACCCAGTACTTC.

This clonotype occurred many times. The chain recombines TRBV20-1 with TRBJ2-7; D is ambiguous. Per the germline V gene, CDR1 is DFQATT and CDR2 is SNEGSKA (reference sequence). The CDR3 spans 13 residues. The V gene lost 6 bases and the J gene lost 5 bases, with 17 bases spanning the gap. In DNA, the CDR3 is TGCAGTGCCGAAACATGGGATTTCGACGAGCAGTACTTC. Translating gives CSAETWDFDEQYF.

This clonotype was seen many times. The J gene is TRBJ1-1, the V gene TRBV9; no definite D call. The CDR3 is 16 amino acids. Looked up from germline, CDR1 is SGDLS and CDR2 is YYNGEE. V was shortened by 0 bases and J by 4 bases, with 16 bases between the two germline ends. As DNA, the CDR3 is TGTGCCAGCAGCGTAGGGGATATCGTTCGCAGCACTGAAGCTTTCTTT. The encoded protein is CASSVGDIVRSTEAFF. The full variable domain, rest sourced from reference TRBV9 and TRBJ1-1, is DSGVTQTPKHLITATGQRVTLRCSPRSGDLSVYWYQQSLDQGLQFLIQYYNGEERAKGNILERFSAQQFPDLHSELNLSSLELGDSALYFCASSVGDIVRSTEAFFGQGTRLTVV.

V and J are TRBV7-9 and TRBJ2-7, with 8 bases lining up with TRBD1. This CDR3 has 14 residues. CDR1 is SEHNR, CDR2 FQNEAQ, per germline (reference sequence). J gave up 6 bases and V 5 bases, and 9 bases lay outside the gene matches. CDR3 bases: TGTGCCAGCAGCGACACCAGGGGGCTCGTCGAGCAGTACTTC. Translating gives CASSDTRGLVEQYF.

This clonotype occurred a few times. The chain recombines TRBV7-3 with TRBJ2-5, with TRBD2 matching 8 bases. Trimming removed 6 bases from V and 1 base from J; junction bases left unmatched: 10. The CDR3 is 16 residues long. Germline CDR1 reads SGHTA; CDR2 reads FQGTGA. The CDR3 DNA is TGTGCCAGCAGTCCCTTCGGACTAGCTATCCAAGAGACCCAGTACTTC. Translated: CASSPFGLAIQETQYF.

The chain's CDR3 is CASRSTGSFPGYTF. CDR3 in DNA: TGTGCCAGCAGATCGACAGGGAGTTTTCCAGGCTACACCTTC. The chain has TRBV12-3 or TRBV12-4 and TRBJ1-2; 7 positions match TRBD1. This CDR3 spans 14 amino acids. The junction had 12 bases not matched to a gene; V was cut back by 6 bases and J by 8 bases.

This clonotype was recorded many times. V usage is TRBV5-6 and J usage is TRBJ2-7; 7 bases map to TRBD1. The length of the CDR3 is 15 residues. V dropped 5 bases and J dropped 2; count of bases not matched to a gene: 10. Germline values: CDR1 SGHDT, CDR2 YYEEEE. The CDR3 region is CASRGIGQVAYEQYF. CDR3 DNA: TGTGCCAGCAGGGGGATTGGACAGGTAGCCTACGAGCAGTACTTC.

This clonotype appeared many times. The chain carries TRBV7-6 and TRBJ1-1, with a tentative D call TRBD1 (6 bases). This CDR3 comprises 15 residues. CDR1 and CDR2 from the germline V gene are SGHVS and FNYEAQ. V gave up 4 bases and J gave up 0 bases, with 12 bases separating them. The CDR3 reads CASSSRDTMNTEAFF. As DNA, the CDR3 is TGTGCCAGCAGCTCCCGGGACACCATGAACACTGAAGCTTTCTTT.

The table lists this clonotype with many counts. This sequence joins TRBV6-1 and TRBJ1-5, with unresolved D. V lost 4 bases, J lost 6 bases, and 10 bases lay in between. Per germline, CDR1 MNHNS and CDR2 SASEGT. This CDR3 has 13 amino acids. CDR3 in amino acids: CASSGEGGQPQHF. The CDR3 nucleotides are TGTGCCAGCAGTGGGGAGGGCGGTCAGCCCCAGCATTTT.

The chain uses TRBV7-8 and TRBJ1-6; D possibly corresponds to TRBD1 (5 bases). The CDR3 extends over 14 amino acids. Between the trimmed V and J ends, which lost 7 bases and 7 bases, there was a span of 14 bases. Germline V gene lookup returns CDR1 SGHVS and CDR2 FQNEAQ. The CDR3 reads CASTLGGTNSPLHF. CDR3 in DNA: TGTGCCAGCACCTTGGGAGGGACCAATTCACCCCTCCACTTT.

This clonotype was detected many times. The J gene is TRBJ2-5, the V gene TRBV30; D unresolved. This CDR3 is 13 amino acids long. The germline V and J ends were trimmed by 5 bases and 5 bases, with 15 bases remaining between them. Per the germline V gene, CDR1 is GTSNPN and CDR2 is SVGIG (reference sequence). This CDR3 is CAWSVGPYETQYF. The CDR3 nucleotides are TGTGCCTGGTCTGTCGGCCCTTACGAGACCCAGTACTTC.

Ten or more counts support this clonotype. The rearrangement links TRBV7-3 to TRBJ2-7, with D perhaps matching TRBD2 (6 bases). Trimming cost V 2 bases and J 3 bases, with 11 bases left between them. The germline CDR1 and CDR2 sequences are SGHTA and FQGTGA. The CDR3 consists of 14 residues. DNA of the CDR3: TGTGCCAGCAGCTTATCGGGGGACCGCTACGAGCAGTACTTC. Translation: CASSLSGDRYEQYF.